A selection of T cell receptor beta chains follows, all from one sample in a study of blood T cell repertoires in COVID-19. Clones were read by immunoSEQ multiplex PCR, and TCRdb kept only the in-frame ones, dropping some. Of 140,000 to 150,000 clones in the sample, 88% are singletons; the top ten hold approximately 2%. Source material: peripheral blood. The origin of the receptors is a man between 65 and 85 years old with acute or convalescent COVID-19. The CDR3 runs from the conserved cysteine through the conserved F or W. A D gene is named only where the DNA matches it firmly. Only part of the rows carry a size: once, few, many, or a class if the clone is expanded.

d_call clone_size j_call cdr3_length v_call cdr3_aa
TRBD1 . TRBJ1-1 16 TRBV19 CASRTSGQGMNTEAFF
. . TRBJ1-3 17 TRBV27 CASSSLGVQPPGNTIYF
TRBD1 once TRBJ1-4 16 TRBV27 CASSFLLEGAREKLFF
TRBD1 . TRBJ2-1 13 TRBV12-3/TRBV12-4 CASSFGQANEQFF
TRBD2 . TRBJ2-7 14 TRBV11-3 CASSLAGGAYEQYF
. . TRBJ1-1 20 TRBV11-3 CASSLGQRGPDHINNTEAFF
. . TRBJ1-3 15 TRBV6-1 CASSEAGVRGNTIYF
. . TRBJ2-1 14 TRBV5-1 CASSLESRANEQFF
. . TRBJ1-5 15 TRBV5-1 CASIYCADSNQPQHF
. . TRBJ1-3 15 TRBV7-6 CASSLADSSGNTIYF
TRBD1 . TRBJ1-2 13 TRBV19 CASRKDRGYGYTF
TRBD2 . TRBJ2-3 18 TRBV10-3 CAIRPGLAGFTSTDTQYF
. . TRBJ1-1 14 TRBV28 CASSLRGINTEAFF
TRBD1 . TRBJ2-7 17 TRBV5-4 CASSDRDSWMGSYEQYF
TRBD2 . TRBJ2-1 16 TRBV7-3 CASSSSGTRGGDEQFF
. . TRBJ2-1 20 TRBV6-4 CASSDFAGTGKSFTYNEQFF
. . TRBJ2-1 18 TRBV25-1 CASSSDDRRKPRAYEQFF
TRBD1 . TRBJ2-3 13 TRBV12-3/TRBV12-4 CASRQGGTDTQYF
TRBD2 once TRBJ2-7 16 TRBV7-9 CASTGRSLAGSYEQYF
. . TRBJ2-3 15 TRBV6-5 CASSPDRSGADTQYF
. . TRBJ1-1 12 TRBV2 CASTKVGAEAFF
TRBD2 . TRBJ2-1 14 TRBV10-2 CASSVVGGVNEQFF
. . TRBJ1-1 12 TRBV10-2 CASRGGETEAFF
TRBD1 . TRBJ2-1 11 TRBV16 CASSSGTGKFF
. . TRBJ1-1 13 TRBV2 CASSGQLNTEAFF
. few TRBJ2-3 15 TRBV19 CASTVLGGSTDTQYF
. . TRBJ1-1 15 TRBV5-1 CASSLSRRGNTEAFF
. . TRBJ2-3 16 TRBV7-9 CASSSRAALSTDTQYF
. . TRBJ1-4 13 TRBV28 CASRKGANEKLFF
TRBD1 . TRBJ1-5 16 TRBV7-9 CASSSWTGGRNQPQHF
TRBD2 . TRBJ2-1 16 TRBV13 CASSLGTSGAYNEQFF
TRBD1 . TRBJ1-2 13 TRBV19 CASSVGQGIGYTF
. . TRBJ1-1 15 TRBV5-1 CASSRGGTMNTEAFF
. . TRBJ1-2 16 TRBV19 CASSIAPGVGAYGYTF
TRBD1 few TRBJ1-6 13 TRBV12-3/TRBV12-4 CASSETGRSPLHF
. . TRBJ1-4 15 TRBV7-9 CASSSGAFLGGKLFF
TRBD1 . TRBJ1-2 13 TRBV12-3/TRBV12-4 CASSYRGIYGYTF
. . TRBJ2-7 15 TRBV4-1 CASSQDTPHSDEQYF
TRBD2 . TRBJ2-3 16 TRBV5-1 CASSQRGGPSTDTQYF
. . TRBJ2-5 15 TRBV5-1 CASSWVGGFQETQYF
. . TRBJ1-5 15 TRBV7-2 CASSQGGGSSQPQHF
TRBD2 . TRBJ2-3 17 TRBV5-1 CASSLGLAGAPEDTQYF
TRBD1 . TRBJ1-6 14 TRBV11-2 CASSPNRGSSPLHF
TRBD2 . TRBJ2-3 15 TRBV6-1 CASSEERGDTDTQYF
. . TRBJ2-1 16 TRBV6-1 CASSGGGRTSYNEQFF